Below, one TCR beta chain is given with its context. The table came from immunoSEQ multiplex PCR; TCRdb's copy has only in-frame clones and leaves some out. This table holds roughly 38,000 clones, about nine tenths found once. This sample is drawn from a study of T cell changes during pregnancy in multiple sclerosis. The TCR originated in a female donor in good health, enrolled as a control in a pregnancy study. This specimen was peripheral blood, taken in the third trimester of pregnancy.

CDR3 in amino acids: CASTSGGASTDTQYF. The CDR3 bases are TGTGCCAGCACTAGCGGGGGCGCTAGCACAGATACGCAGTATTTT. This rearrangement joins TRBV6-5 to TRBJ2-3, with 10 bases matching TRBD2. CDR1 and CDR2 (germline): MNHEY, SVGAGI. The CDR3 totals 15 residues. V trimming: 7 bases; J trimming: 0 bases; junction bases outside the gene matches: 4.